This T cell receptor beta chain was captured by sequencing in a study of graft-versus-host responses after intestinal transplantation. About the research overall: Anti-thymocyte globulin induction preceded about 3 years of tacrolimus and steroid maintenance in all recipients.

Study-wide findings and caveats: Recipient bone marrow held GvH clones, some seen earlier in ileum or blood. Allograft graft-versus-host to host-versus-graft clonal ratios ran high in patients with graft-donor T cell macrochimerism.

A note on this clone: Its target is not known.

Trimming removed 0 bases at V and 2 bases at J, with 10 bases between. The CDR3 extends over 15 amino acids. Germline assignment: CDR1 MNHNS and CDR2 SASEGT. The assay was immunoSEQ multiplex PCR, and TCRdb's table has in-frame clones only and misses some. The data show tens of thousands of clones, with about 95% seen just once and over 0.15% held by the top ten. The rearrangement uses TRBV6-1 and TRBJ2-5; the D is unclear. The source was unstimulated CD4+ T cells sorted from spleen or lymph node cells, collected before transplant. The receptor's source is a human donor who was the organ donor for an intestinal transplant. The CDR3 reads CASSEAPPVQETQYF. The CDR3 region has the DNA TGTGCCAGCAGTGAAGCCCCGCCGGTTCAAGAGACCCAGTACTTC.